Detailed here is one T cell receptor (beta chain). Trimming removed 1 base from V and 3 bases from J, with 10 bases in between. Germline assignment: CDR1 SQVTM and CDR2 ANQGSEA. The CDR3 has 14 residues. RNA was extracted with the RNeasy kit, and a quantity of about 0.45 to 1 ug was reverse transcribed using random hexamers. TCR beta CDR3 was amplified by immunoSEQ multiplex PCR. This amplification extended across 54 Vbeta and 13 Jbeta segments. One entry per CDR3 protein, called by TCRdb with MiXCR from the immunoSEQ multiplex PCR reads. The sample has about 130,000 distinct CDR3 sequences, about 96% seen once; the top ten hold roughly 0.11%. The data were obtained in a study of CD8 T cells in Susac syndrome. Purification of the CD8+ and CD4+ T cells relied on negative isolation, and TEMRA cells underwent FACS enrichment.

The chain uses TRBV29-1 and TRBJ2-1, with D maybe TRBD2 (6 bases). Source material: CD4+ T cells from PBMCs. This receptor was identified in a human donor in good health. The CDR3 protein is CSVEGGEIYNEQFF. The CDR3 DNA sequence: TGCAGCGTTGAAGGGGGGGAAATCTACAATGAGCAGTTCTTC.